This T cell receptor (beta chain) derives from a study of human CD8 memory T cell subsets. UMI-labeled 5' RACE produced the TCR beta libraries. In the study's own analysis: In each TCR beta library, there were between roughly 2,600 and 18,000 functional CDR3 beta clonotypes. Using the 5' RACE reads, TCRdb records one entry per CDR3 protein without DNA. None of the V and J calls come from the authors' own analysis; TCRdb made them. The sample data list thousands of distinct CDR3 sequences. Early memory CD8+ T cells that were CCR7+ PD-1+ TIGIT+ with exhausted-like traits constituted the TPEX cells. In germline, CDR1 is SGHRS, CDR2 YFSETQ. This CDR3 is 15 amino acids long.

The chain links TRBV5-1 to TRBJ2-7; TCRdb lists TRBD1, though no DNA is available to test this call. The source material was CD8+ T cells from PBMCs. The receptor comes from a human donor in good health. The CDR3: CASSQDTGIGYEQYF.